This TCR beta chain was recovered during a study of blood T cell repertoires in COVID-19. As for the study in general: Acute-phase and convalescent COVID-19 samples originated in the United States, Italy and Spain. T cells, B-cell-depleted T cells, or PBMCs supplied cDNA or gDNA.

This CDR3 has 14 amino acids. V dropped 6 bases and J dropped 7 bases, with 18 bases sitting between them. Per germline, CDR1 KGHSH and CDR2 LQKENI. The assay was immunoSEQ multiplex PCR, and TCRdb's table has in-frame clones only and misses some. The sample consists of about 320,000 clones, more than 90% of them appearing once. Participants, roughly 18 to 90 years old, spanned around 26 US areas. Participant reports of clinical history set cohort assignment. The sequence was obtained from a woman aged 25 to 45 who had been exposed to COVID-19. Sample: PBMCs or T cells enriched from blood (not recorded which). The V call is TRBV18, the J call TRBJ1-2, with a possible D match to TRBD1 (6 bases). DNA of the CDR3: TGTGCCAGCTCGCGGGGGCAGACGAGGCGTGGCTACACCTTC. Amino acids: CASSRGQTRRGYTF.